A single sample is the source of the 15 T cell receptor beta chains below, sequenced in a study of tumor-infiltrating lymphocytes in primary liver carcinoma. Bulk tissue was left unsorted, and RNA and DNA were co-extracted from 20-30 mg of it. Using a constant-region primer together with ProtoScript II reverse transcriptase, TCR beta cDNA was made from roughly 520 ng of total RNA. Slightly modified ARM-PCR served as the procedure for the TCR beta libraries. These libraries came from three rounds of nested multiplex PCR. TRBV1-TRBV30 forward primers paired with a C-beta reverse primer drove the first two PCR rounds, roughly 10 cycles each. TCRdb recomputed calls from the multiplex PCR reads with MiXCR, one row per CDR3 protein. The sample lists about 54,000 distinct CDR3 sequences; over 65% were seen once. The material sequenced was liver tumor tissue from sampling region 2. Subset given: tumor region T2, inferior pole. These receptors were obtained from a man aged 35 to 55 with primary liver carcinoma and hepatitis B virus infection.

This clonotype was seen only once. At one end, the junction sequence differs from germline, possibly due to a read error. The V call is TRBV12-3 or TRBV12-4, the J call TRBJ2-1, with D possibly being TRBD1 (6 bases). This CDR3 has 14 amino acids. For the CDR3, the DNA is TGTACCAGCAGTACCCGGGACACTGACGGTGAGCAGTTCTTC. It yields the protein CTSSTRDTDGEQFF.

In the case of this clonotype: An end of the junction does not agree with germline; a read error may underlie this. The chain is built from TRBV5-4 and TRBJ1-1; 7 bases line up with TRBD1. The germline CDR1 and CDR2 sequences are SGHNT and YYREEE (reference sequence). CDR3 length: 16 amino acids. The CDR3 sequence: CASNSGAGTANTEAFF. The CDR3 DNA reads TGTGCTAGCAACTCTGGGGCCGGGACAGCGAATACTGAAGCTTTCTTT.

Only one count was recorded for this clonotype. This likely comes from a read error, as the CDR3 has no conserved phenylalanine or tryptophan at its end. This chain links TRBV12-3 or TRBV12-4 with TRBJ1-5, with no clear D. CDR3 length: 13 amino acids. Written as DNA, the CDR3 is TGTGCCAACAGTTTGAGGCCCGCTCAGCCCCAGCATGTT. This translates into CANSLRPAQPQHV.

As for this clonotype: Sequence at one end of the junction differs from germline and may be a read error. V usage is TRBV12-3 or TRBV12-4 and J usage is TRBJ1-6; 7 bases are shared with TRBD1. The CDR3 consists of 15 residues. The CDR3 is CPNSSTTGHNLPLHF. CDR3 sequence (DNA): TGTCCCAACAGTTCCACGACAGGGCATAATTTACCCCTCCACTTT.

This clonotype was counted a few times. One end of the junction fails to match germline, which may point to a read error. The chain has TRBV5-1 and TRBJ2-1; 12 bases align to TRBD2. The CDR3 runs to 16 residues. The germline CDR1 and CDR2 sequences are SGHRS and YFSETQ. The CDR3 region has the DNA TGCGCCAGCAGCCCTTTGACTAGCGGGAGATTGGGTGAGCAGTCCTTC. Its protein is CASSPLTSGRLGEQSF.

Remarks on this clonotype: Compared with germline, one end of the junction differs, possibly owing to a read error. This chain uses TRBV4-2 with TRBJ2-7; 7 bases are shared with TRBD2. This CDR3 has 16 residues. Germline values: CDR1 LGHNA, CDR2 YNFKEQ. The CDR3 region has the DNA TGTGTCAGCAGCCAATCCGAAGACGGGGGGACGGTAGAGCAGTACTTC. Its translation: CVSSQSEDGGTVEQYF.

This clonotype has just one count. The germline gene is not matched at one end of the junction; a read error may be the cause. The CDR3 DNA reads TGTGCCAGCAGCTTAGGCCAGGCAAGTGAGCAGTCCTTC. This encodes CASSLGQASEQSF. This rearrangement joins TRBV11-1 to TRBJ2-1; the D is unclear. The CDR3 is made up of 13 amino acids. CDR1 is SGHAT, CDR2 FQDESV, per germline (reference sequence).

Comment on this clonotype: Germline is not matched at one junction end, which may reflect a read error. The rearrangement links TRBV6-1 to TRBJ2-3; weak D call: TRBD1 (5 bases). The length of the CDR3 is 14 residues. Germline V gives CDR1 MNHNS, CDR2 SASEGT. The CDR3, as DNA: TGTGCCATCACCTACAGGACCCTCACAGGTACGCAGTATTTT. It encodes CAITYRTLTGTQYF.

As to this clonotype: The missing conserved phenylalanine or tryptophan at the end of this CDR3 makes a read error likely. The CDR3 DNA sequence: TGTGCCAGCAGCTTAACTTACAGTGCCTACGAGCAGTACTTG. It specifies CASSLTYSAYEQYL. The chain is built from TRBV11-2 and TRBJ2-7; no clear D gene. This CDR3 spans 14 amino acids. Germline loops: CDR1 SGHAT, CDR2 FQNNGV. Trimming shortened V by 2 bases and J by 2 bases, and 10 bases separated the two germline ends.

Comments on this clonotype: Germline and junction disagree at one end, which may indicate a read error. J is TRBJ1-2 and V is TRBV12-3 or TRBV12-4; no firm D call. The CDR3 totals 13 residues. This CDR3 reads CINSRRVNYAYTF. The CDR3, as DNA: TGTATCAACAGCCGAAGGGTTAACTATGCCTACACCTTC.

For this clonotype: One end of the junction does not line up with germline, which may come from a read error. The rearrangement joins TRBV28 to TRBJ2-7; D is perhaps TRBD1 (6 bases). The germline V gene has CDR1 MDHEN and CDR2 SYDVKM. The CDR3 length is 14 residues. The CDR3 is CASRPGQGSYDQYF. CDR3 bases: TGTGCCAGCAGACCCGGCCAGGGGAGCTACGATCAGTACTTC.

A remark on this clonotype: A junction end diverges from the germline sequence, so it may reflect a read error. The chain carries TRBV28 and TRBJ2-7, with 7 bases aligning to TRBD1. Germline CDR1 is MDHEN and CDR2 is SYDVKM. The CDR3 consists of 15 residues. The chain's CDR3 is CASSSQRGQPYEQYF. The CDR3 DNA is TGTGCGAGCAGCTCACAAAGGGGGCAACCTTACGAGCAGTACTTC.

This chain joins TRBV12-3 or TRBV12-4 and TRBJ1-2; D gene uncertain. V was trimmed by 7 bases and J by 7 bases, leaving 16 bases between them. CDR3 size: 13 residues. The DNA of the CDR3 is TGTGCCAGCACTCTCGCGGGCAGCTGTGGCTACACCTTC. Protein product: CASTLAGSCGYTF.

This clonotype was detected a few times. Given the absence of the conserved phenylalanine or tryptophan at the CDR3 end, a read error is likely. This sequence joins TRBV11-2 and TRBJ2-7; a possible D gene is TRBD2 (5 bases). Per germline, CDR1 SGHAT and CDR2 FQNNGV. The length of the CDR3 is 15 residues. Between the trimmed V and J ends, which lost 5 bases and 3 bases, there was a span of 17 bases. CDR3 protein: CASSQYSGRGYEQYL. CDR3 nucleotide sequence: TGTGCCAGCAGCCAATATTCGGGAAGAGGCTACGAGCAGTACCTC.

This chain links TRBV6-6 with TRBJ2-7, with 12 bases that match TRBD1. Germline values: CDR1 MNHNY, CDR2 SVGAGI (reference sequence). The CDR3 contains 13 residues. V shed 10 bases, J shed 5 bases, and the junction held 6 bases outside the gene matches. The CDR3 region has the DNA TGTGCCAACAATGGGGACAGGGGGCACGAGCAGTACTTC. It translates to CANNGDRGHEQYF.